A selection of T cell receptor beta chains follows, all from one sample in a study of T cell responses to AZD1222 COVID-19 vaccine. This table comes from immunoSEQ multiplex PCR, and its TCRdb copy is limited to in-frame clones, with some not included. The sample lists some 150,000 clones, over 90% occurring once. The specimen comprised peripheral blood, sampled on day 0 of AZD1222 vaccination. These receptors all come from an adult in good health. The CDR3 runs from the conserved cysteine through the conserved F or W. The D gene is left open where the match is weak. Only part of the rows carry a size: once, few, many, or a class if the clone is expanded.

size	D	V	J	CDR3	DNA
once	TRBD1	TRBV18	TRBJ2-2	CASSPGQANTGELFF	TGTGCCAGCTCACCCGGACAGGCGAACACCGGGGAGCTGTTTTTT
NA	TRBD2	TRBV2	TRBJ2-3	CASSLGLAGGPWRDTQYF	TGTGCCAGCAGCCTGGGACTAGCGGGAGGGCCATGGAGAGATACGCAGTATTTT
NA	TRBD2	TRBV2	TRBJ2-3	CASLSGRASTDTQYF	TGTGCCAGCCTTAGCGGGAGGGCAAGCACAGATACGCAGTATTTT
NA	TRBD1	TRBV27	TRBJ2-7	CASSTGTGSYEQYF	TGTGCCAGCAGTACCGGGACAGGGTCCTACGAGCAGTACTTC
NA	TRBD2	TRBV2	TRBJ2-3	CASTTTSGPSTDTQYF	TGTGCCAGCACGACGACTAGCGGGCCAAGCACAGATACGCAGTATTTT
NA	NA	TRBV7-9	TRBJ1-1	CASSFTGTEAFF	TGTGCCAGCAGCTTTACAGGTACTGAAGCTTTCTTT
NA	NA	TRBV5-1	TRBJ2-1	CASSPALANEQFF	TGCGCCAGCAGCCCCGCACTAGCCAATGAGCAGTTCTTC
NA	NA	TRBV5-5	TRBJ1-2	CASSLVLGVGYTF	TGTGCCAGCAGCTTGGTTCTCGGGGTCGGCTACACCTTC
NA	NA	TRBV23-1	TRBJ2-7	CASSLGAGVDEQYF	TGCGCCAGCAGTCTAGGGGCAGGGGTGGACGAGCAGTACTTC
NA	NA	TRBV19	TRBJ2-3	CASSRVGATDTQYF	TGTGCCAGTAGTAGGGTGGGGGCCACGGATACGCAGTATTTT
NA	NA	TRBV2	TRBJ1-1	CASSERARSTEAFF	TGTGCCAGCAGTGAACGGGCAAGGAGCACTGAAGCTTTCTTT
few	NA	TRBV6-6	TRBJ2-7	CASTLLGGSLSYEQYF	TGTGCCAGCACCCTCCTAGGAGGCAGTCTCTCCTACGAGCAGTACTTC
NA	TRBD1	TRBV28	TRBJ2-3	CASSLYGTGSTDTQYF	TGTGCCAGCAGTTTATATGGGACAGGCTCCACAGATACGCAGTATTTT
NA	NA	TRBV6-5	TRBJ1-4	CASSSVQWGEKLFF	TGTGCCAGCAGTTCCGTACAATGGGGTGAAAAACTGTTTTTT
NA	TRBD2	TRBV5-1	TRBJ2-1	CASSFRASAGDNEQFF	TGCGCCAGCAGCTTCCGGGCCAGCGCGGGAGACAATGAGCAGTTCTTC
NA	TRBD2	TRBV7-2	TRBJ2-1	CASATTSGAYNEQFF	TGTGCCAGCGCTACGACTAGCGGAGCCTACAATGAGCAGTTCTTC
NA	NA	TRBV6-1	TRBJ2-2	CASSENQIRNTGELFF	TGTGCCAGCAGTGAAAATCAGATCCGGAACACCGGGGAGCTGTTTTTT
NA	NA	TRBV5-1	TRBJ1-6	CASSLGDRPSNSPLHF	TGCGCCAGCAGCTTGGGGGACCGACCATCTAATTCACCCCTCCACTTT
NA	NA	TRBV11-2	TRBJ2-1	CASSLEHRASYNEQFF	TGTGCCAGCAGCTTAGAGCATAGGGCCTCCTACAATGAGCAGTTCTTC
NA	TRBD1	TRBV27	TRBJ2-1	CASSTMTGILGSYNEQFF	TGTGCCAGCAGTACAATGACAGGGATCCTGGGCTCCTACAATGAGCAGTTCTTC
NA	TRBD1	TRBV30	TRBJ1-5	CAWSTPPSTGNQPQHF	TGTGCCTGGAGTACACCTCCATCGACAGGGAATCAGCCCCAGCATTTT
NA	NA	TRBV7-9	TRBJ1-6	CASSGARSPLHF	TGTGCCAGCAGCGGTGCCCGTTCACCCCTCCACTTT